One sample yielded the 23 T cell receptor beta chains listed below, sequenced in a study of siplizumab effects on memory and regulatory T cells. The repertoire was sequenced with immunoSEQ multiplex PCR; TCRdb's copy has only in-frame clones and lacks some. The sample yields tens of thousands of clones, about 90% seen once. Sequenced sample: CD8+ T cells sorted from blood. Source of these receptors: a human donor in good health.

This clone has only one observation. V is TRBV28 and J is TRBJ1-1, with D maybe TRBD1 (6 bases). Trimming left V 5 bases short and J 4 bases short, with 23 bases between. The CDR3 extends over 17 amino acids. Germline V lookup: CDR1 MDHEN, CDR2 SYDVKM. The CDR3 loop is CASSTTGMIAVTTEAFF. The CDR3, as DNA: TGTGCCAGCAGTACTACAGGGATGATAGCAGTAACCACTGAAGCTTTCTTT.

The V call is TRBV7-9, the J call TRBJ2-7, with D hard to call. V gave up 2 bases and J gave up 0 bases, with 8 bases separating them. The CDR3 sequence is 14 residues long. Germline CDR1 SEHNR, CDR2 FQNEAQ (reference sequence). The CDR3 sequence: CASSLSRISYEQYF. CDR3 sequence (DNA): TGTGCCAGCAGCTTATCCAGAATCTCCTACGAGCAGTACTTC. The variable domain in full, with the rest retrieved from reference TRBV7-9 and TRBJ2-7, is DTGVSQNPRHKITKRGQNVTFRCDPISEHNRLYWYRQTLGQGPEFLTYFQNEAQLEKSRLLSDRFSAERPKGSFSTLEIQRTEQGDSAMYLCASSLSRISYEQYFGPGTRLTVT.

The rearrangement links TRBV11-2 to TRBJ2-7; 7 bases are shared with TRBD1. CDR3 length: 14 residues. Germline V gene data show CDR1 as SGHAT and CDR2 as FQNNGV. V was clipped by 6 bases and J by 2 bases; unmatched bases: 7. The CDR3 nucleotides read TGTGCCAGCAGGGTCACCGGGACAGCCTACGAGCAGTACTTC. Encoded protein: CASRVTGTAYEQYF.

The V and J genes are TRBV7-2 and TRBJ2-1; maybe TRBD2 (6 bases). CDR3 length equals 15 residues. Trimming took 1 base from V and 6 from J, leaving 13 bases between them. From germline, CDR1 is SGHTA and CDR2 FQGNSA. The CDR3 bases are TGTGCCAGCAGCTTAGAAGGGACTCCACTCAATGAGCAGTTCTTC. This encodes CASSLEGTPLNEQFF. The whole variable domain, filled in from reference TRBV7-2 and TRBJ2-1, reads GAGVSQSPSNKVTEKGKDVELRCDPISGHTALYWYRQSLGQGLEFLIYFQGNSAPDKSGLPSDRFSAERTGGSVSTLTIQRTQQEDSAVYLCASSLEGTPLNEQFFGPGTRLTVL.

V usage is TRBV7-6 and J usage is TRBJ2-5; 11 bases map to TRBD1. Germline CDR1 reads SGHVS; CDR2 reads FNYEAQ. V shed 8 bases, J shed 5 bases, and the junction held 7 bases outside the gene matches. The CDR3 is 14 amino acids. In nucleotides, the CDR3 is TGTGCCAGCCAGAGGGACAGGGGGTGGGAGACCCAGTACTTC. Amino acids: CASQRDRGWETQYF. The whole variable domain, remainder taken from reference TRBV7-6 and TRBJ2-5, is GAGVSQSPRYKVTKRGQDVALRCDPISGHVSLYWYRQALGQGPEFLTYFNYEAQQDKSGLPNDRFSAERPEGSISTLTIQRTEQRDSAMYRCASQRDRGWETQYFGPGTRLLVL.

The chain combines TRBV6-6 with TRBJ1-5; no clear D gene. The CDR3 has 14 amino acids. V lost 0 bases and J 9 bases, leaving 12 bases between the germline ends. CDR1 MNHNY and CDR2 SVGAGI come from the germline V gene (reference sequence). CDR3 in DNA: TGTGCCAGCAGTTACTCGACGAAGGGAAGGCCCCAGCATTTT. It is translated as CASSYSTKGRPQHF.

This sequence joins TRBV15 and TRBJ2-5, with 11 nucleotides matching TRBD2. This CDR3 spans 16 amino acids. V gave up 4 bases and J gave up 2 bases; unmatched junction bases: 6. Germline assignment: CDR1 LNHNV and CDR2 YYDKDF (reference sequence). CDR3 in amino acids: CATSTGLADLQETQYF. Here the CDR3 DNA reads TGTGCCACCAGCACGGGACTAGCGGATCTTCAAGAGACCCAGTACTTC.

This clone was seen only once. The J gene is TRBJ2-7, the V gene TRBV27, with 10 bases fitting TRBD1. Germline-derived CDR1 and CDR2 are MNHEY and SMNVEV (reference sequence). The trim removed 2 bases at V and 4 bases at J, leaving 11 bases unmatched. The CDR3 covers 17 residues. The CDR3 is CASSLLSGQGEQYEQYF. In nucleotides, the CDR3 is TGTGCCAGCAGTTTACTCTCAGGACAGGGGGAGCAGTACGAGCAGTACTTC.

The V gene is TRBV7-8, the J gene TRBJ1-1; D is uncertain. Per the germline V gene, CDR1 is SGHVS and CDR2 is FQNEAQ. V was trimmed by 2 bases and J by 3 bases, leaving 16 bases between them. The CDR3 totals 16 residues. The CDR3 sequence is CASSLFGREGDTEAFF. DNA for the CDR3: TGTGCCAGCAGCTTATTTGGGAGGGAAGGAGACACTGAAGCTTTCTTT.

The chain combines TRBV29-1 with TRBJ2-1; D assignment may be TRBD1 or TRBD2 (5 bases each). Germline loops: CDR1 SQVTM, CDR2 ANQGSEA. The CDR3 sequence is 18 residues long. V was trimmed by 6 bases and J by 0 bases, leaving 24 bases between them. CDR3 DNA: TGCAGCGTCGCAAAACCCAATTACGGGACGAGCTCCTACAATGAGCAGTTCTTC. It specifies CSVAKPNYGTSSYNEQFF.

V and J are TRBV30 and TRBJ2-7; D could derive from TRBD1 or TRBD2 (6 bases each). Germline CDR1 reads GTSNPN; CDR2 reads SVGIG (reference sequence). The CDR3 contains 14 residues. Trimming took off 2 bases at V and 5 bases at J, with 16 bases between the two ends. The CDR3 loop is CAWSWGATSDEQYF. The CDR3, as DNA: TGTGCCTGGAGTTGGGGGGCTACTTCCGACGAGCAGTACTTC.

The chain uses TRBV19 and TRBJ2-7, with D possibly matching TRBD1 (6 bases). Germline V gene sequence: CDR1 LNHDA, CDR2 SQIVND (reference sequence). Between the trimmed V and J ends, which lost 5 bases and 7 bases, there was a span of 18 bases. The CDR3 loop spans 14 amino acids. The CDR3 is CASSVTGYGGEQYF. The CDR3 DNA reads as TGTGCCAGTAGTGTCACAGGGTACGGTGGAGAGCAGTACTTC.

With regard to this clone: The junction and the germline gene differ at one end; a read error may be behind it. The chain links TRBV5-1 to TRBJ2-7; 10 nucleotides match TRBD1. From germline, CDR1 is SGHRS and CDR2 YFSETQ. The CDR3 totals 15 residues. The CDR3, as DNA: TGCGCCAGCAGTTCCGCCCGACAGGGGGCCTACGAGCGGTACTTC. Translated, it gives CASSSARQGAYERYF.

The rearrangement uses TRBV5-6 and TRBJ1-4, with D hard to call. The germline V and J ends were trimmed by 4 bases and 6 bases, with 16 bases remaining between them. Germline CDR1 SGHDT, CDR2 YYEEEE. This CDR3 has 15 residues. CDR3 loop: CASSLRTGGDEKLFF. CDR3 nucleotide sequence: TGTGCCAGCAGCCTCAGGACGGGAGGCGATGAAAAACTGTTTTTT.

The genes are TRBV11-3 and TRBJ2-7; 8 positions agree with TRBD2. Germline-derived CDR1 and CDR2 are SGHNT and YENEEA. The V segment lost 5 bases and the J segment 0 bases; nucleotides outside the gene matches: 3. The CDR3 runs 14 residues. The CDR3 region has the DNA TGTGCCAGCAGCAAGGGACTAGGCTCCTACGAGCAGTACTTC. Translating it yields CASSKGLGSYEQYF.

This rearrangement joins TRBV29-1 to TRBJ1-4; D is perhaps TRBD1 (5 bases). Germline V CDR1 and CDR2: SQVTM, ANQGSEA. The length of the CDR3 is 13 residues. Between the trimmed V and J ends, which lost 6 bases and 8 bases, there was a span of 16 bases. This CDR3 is CSVPGFLDEKLFF. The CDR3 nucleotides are TGCAGCGTGCCAGGGTTTTTAGACGAAAAACTGTTTTTT.

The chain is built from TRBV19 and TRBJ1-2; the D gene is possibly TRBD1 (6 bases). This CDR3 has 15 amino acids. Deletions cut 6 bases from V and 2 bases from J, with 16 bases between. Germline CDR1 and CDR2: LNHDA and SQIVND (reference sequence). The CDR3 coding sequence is TGTGCCAGTAGAAAGTGGACAGCGGCAAACTATGGCTACACCTTC. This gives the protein CASRKWTAANYGYTF.

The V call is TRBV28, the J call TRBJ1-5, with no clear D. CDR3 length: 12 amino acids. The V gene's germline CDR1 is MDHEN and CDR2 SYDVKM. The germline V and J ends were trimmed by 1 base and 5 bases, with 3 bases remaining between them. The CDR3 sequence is CASSLFDQPQHF. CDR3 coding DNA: TGTGCCAGCAGTTTATTCGATCAGCCCCAGCATTTT.

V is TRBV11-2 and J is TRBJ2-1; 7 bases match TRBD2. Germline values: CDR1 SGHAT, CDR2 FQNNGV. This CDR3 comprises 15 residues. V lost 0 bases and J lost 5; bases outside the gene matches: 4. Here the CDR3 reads CASSLDWTRDNEQFF. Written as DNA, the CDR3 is TGTGCCAGCAGCTTAGATTGGACTAGGGACAATGAGCAGTTCTTC. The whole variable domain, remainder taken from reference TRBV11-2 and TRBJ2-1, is EAGVAQSPRYKIIEKRQSVAFWCNPISGHATLYWYQQILGQGPKLLIQFQNNGVVDDSQLPKDRFSAERLKGVDSTLKIQPAKLEDSAVYLCASSLDWTRDNEQFFGPGTRLTVL.

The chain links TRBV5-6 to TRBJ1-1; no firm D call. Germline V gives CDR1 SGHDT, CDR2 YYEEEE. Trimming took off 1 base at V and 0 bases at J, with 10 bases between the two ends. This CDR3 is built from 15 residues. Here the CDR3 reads CASSLLRAMNTEAFF. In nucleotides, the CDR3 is TGTGCCAGCAGCTTGTTGCGGGCTATGAACACTGAAGCTTTCTTT.

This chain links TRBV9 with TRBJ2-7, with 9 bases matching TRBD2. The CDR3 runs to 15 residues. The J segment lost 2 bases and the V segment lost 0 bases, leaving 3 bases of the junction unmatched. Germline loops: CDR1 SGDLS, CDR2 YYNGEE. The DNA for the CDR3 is TGTGCCAGCAGCGTAGGCCCTAGCGGGACCTACGAGCAGTACTTC. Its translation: CASSVGPSGTYEQYF. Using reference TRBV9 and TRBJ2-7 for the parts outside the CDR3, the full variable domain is DSGVTQTPKHLITATGQRVTLRCSPRSGDLSVYWYQQSLDQGLQFLIQYYNGEERAKGNILERFSAQQFPDLHSELNLSSLELGDSALYFCASSVGPSGTYEQYFGPGTRLTVT.

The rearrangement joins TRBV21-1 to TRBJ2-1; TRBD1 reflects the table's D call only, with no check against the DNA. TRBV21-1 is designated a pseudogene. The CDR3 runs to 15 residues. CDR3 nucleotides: TGTGCCAGCAGCGCCGGACAGGGCGACTACAATGAGCAGTTCTTC. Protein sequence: CASSAGQGDYNEQFF.

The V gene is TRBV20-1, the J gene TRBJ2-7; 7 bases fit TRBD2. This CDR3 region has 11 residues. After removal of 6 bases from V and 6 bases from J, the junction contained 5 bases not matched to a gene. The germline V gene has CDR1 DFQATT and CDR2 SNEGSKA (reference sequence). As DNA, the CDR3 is TGCAGTGCCCGGACTAGTGTCGAGCAGTACTTC. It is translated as CSARTSVEQYF.